This TCR beta chain was profiled in a study of shared clonotypes between healthy human individuals. About the research overall: Every donor yielded three CD4 naive, three CD4 memory, two CD8 naive and one CD8 memory plate. Study outcomes and limitations: Across subsets, estimated richness was generally greater for naive than for memory populations. Rarefaction analysis demonstrated incomplete sorted-subset sequencing notwithstanding large depth. A handful of donors showed sharing of about 4.6% of naive CD4 clonotypes.

As defined, naive CD8 cells were CD45RO-negative and positively selected for CCR7, with terminally differentiated effector memory CD45RA+ cells excluded. Regarding this clone: No antigen is known for it. This same CDR3 is encoded by further DNA sequences in the sample.

Libraries were prepared by immunoSEQ multiplex PCR; TCRdb keeps only in-frame clonotypes and omits some of them. Among approximately 650,000 clones listed, 95% were seen once. The sample consisted of naive CD8+ T cells sorted from blood. The TCR comes from a woman aged 25 to 39 in good health.

CDR3 in DNA: TGTGCCAGCAGCTTAGGCCTCGGCTACGAGCAGTACTTC. Its protein product is CASSLGLGYEQYF. This rearrangement joins TRBV13 to TRBJ2-7; D unclear. The CDR3 is 13 amino acids. Germline CDR1 and CDR2: PRHDT and FYEKMQ (reference sequence). The germline V and J ends were trimmed by 0 bases and 3 bases, with 6 bases remaining between them.